This TCR beta chain originates from a study of shared clonotypes between healthy human individuals. The CDR3 covers 22 residues. When replicate PCRs were run on sorted subsets, they used 150 to 250 ng DNA, about 30,000 T cell genomes. Generated by immunoSEQ multiplex PCR, the TCRdb table keeps only in-frame clones and is missing some. The sample shows 1,100,000 or so clones, approximately 78% of them seen only once. Input material: memory CD4+ T cells from PBMCs. Subset indicated: CD45RA-negative fraction. The receptor was derived from a man in his late teens or twenties in good health. Some clones in this sample may be carry-over from other donors' samples. The chain is built from TRBV12-2 and TRBJ2-6; no check of the table's D call, TRBD1, against the DNA was made. TRBV12-2 is annotated as a pseudogene. CDR3 DNA: TGTGCAAGTCGCGCCCCATCAGCAACCGGACGGATGGACAACTCTGGGGCCAACGTCCTGACTTTC. Translation gives CASRAPSATGRMDNSGANVLTF.